This T cell receptor beta chain was identified in a study of post-analysis software for immune sequencing data. Each TCR beta cDNA library carried unique molecular identifiers. Via MiXCR, TCRdb re-called the PCR reads, giving one row per CDR3 protein. This sample yields over 150,000 distinct CDR3 sequences, of which 35% to 40% are seen a single time; roughly 28% belongs to the top ten. The sample holds many counts of this clonotype. What it binds is unknown. V dropped 4 bases and J dropped 15; count of bases not matched to a gene: 13. CDR1 is SGHAT, CDR2 FQNNGV, per germline. CDR3 length equals 14 residues. Notes on the study in general: Patients carried five TRBV segments more frequently than controls did, and TRBV5-6, TRBV5-1 and TRBV20-1 were among them. There was significantly lower normalized Chao1 diversity in multiple sclerosis patients than in controls.

This TCR was sampled from a girl aged 5-17 years with multiple sclerosis. This rearrangement joins TRBV11-2 to TRBJ2-4; TRBD2 agrees at 9 bases. Specimen: blood, collected after autologous hematopoietic stem cell transplantation. Written as DNA, the CDR3 is TGTGCCAGCAGCTCCTTGGGTAGCGGGAGAAGGGCGTACTTC. Protein sequence: CASSSLGSGRRAYF.